Listed here are 18 T cell receptor beta chains from one sample, sequenced in a study of somatic mutations in cytotoxic T cells in rheumatoid arthritis. Only in-frame clones appear in the TCRdb table, and some are missing; sequencing was by immunoSEQ multiplex PCR. This sample yields roughly 14,000 clones, of which about four fifths are seen a single time; 11% to 15% belongs to the top ten. Sequenced input: CD8+ T cells sorted from blood. Every receptor here comes from an adult with rheumatoid arthritis.

The V gene is TRBV27, the J gene TRBJ2-1; perhaps TRBD1 as D (5 bases). Germline-derived CDR1 and CDR2 are MNHEY and SMNVEV (reference sequence). With 1 base removed from V and 2 bases from J, the gap between germline ends came to 9 bases. The CDR3 extends over 15 amino acids. The CDR3 nucleotides read TGTGCCAGCAGTTTATGGCAGGGAACCTACAATGAGCAGTTCTTC. Encoded protein: CASSLWQGTYNEQFF.

This clone was recorded once. J is TRBJ2-7 and V is TRBV5-1, with TRBD1 matching over 9 bases. The V gene's germline CDR1 is SGHRS and CDR2 YFSETQ. V lost 0 bases to trimming and J lost 6 bases; unmatched junction nucleotides: 7. The CDR3 consists of 15 residues. CDR3 amino acids: CASSLARDRVSEQYF. Written as DNA, the CDR3 is TGCGCCAGCAGCTTGGCCCGGGACAGGGTTTCCGAGCAGTACTTC.

The chain joins TRBV4-1 to TRBJ2-7; 7 bases line up with TRBD1. The CDR3 runs to 14 residues. V shed 3 bases and J 3 bases; nucleotides not matched to a gene: 5. Germline V gives CDR1 MGHRA, CDR2 YSYEKL. The CDR3 DNA reads TGCGCCAGCAGCCAGGGACAGACCTACTACGAGCAGTACTTC. It codes for CASSQGQTYYEQYF.

The J gene is TRBJ2-7, the V gene TRBV27; D is possibly TRBD2 (5 bases). Germline lookup yields CDR1 MNHEY and CDR2 SMNVEV (reference sequence). The CDR3 consists of 16 residues. The V end lost 5 bases, the J end lost 2 bases, and 19 bases lay between the germline ends. The CDR3 here is CASSPSSGNSAYEQYF. As DNA, the CDR3 is TGTGCCAGCAGTCCGAGTTCGGGAAATAGTGCCTACGAGCAGTACTTC.

This sequence joins TRBV25-1 and TRBJ1-1; 8 nucleotides line up with TRBD1. The CDR3 covers 13 residues. The junction had 5 bases not matched to a gene; V was cut back by 6 bases and J by 5 bases. Germline V gene lookup returns CDR1 MGHDK and CDR2 SYGVNS. The CDR3 nucleotides read TGTGCCAGCAGGGACAGGGTGTTGACTGAAGCTTTCTTT. Amino acid sequence: CASRDRVLTEAFF.

The chain joins TRBV6-1 to TRBJ2-7; TRBD2 agrees at 9 bases. CDR1 MNHNS and CDR2 SASEGT come from the germline V gene. The CDR3 has 11 residues. The trim removed 8 bases at V and 7 bases at J, leaving 3 bases unmatched. The CDR3 sequence: CASGLAGEQYF. DNA of the CDR3: TGTGCCAGCGGCCTAGCGGGAGAGCAGTACTTC.

The chain employs TRBV7-9 and TRBJ2-1; tentatively, D is TRBD1 or TRBD2 (5 bases each). CDR1 and CDR2 from the germline V gene are SEHNR and FQNEAQ (reference sequence). The germline V and J ends were trimmed by 2 bases and 4 bases, with 12 bases remaining between them. The CDR3 loop spans 15 amino acids. The CDR3 spells CASSLLGAPYNEQFF. The DNA for the CDR3 is TGTGCCAGCAGCTTACTCGGGGCCCCTTACAATGAGCAGTTCTTC.

The DNA of the CDR3 is TGCGCCAGCAGCTTGACGGACATCTCCTACGAGCAGTACTTC. Encoded protein: CASSLTDISYEQYF. The chain uses TRBV5-1 and TRBJ2-7, with a tentative D call TRBD1 (5 bases). Germline CDR1 and CDR2: SGHRS and YFSETQ. The CDR3 covers 14 residues. Trimming pared 1 base from V and 0 bases from J, leaving 8 bases between.

The rearrangement joins TRBV4-1 to TRBJ1-2, with D tentatively TRBD1 (6 bases). Germline values: CDR1 MGHRA, CDR2 YSYEKL. V was trimmed by 0 bases and J by 7 bases, leaving 15 bases between them. This CDR3 is 15 amino acids long. The CDR3 region has the DNA TGCGCCAGCAGCCAAGACGAAGCACAGGGTCCTGGCTACACCTTC. It yields the protein CASSQDEAQGPGYTF.

This clone has a handful of counts. For the CDR3, the DNA is TGTGCCAGCAGAGGGTTAGGGGGGGACGAAGCTTTCTTT. Protein product: CASRGLGGDEAFF. This chain uses TRBV11-2 with TRBJ1-1; tentative D call: TRBD1 (6 bases). This CDR3 region has 13 residues. Trimming took off 6 bases at V and 8 bases at J, with 16 bases between the two ends. Germline V CDR1 and CDR2: SGHAT, FQNNGV.

This clone came up once. V usage is TRBV7-8 and J usage is TRBJ2-5; D may be TRBD1 or TRBD2 (5 bases each). Matching the DNA end better, TRBJ2-7 makes the J call doubtful. Looked up from germline, CDR1 is SGHVS and CDR2 is FQNEAQ. This CDR3 spans 13 amino acids. This CDR3 is CASSLGGGYEQYF. The CDR3 nucleotides are TGTGCCAGCAGCTTAGGGGGCGGGTACGAGCAGTACTTC.

The chain is built from TRBV5-4 and TRBJ2-1, with TRBD2 matching 8 bases. CDR1 SGHNT and CDR2 YYREEE come from the germline V gene (reference sequence). Germline trimming cut 1 base from V and 8 bases from J; bases unmatched to any gene: 5. This CDR3 comprises 14 residues. The CDR3 DNA is TGTGCCAGCAGCTTGAGGGCGGGAGGCCATGAGCAGTTCTTC. Translated, it gives CASSLRAGGHEQFF. Based on the CDR3 plus reference TRBV5-4 and TRBJ2-1, the full variable domain is ETGVTQSPTHLIKTRGQQVTLRCSSQSGHNTVSWYQQALGQGPQFIFQYYREEENGRGNFPPRFSGLQFPNYSSELNVNALELDDSALYLCASSLRAGGHEQFFGPGTRLTVL.

This clone was seen more than once but under ten times. The chain recombines TRBV7-2 with TRBJ1-6, with D tentatively TRBD1 (6 bases). V lost 1 base and J 11 bases, leaving 21 bases between the germline ends. Germline-derived CDR1 and CDR2 are SGHTA and FQGNSA. The CDR3 has 17 residues. CDR3 sequence reads: CASSLGVPFGQFPPLHF. The CDR3 nucleotides are TGTGCCAGCAGCTTAGGAGTCCCTTTCGGACAGTTTCCACCCCTCCACTTT.

This clone has a handful of counts. The chain combines TRBV19 with TRBJ1-2; no definite D call. The germline V gene has CDR1 LNHDA and CDR2 SQIVND (reference sequence). The CDR3 extends over 15 amino acids. V was cut by 3 bases and J by 5 bases, with 16 bases left in between. The CDR3 DNA reads as TGTGCCAGTAGTATGGGCGCGGGATATTGGTATGGCTACACCTTC. Translation: CASSMGAGYWYGYTF.

The J gene is TRBJ1-2, the V gene TRBV5-6; 11 bases line up with TRBD1. Germline lookup yields CDR1 SGHDT and CDR2 YYEEEE. The CDR3 loop spans 16 amino acids. J was trimmed by 3 bases and V by 4 bases; bases with no gene match: 8. The CDR3 coding sequence is TGTGCCAGCAGCAGGACAGGGGGCAGTATCGACTATGGCTACACCTTC. This sequence encodes CASSRTGGSIDYGYTF. The whole variable domain, filled in from reference TRBV5-6 and TRBJ1-2, reads DAGVTQSPTHLIKTRGQQVTLRCSPKSGHDTVSWYQQALGQGPQFIFQYYEEEERQRGNFPDRFSGHQFPNYSSELNVNALLLGDSALYLCASSRTGGSIDYGYTFGSGTRLTVV.

V usage is TRBV7-9 and J usage is TRBJ1-1, with D unresolved. Deletions cut 2 bases from V and 3 bases from J, with 13 bases between. This CDR3 spans 15 amino acids. Germline V lookup: CDR1 SEHNR, CDR2 FQNEAQ (reference sequence). Written as DNA, the CDR3 is TGTGCCAGCAGCTTATTTCCGGGGATGGACACTGAAGCTTTCTTT. Translation: CASSLFPGMDTEAFF.

The chain combines TRBV11-1 with TRBJ2-7, with a possible D match to TRBD2 (6 bases). The length of the CDR3 is 15 residues. Trimming left V 2 bases short and J 3 bases short, with 14 bases between. Per germline, CDR1 SGHAT and CDR2 FQDESV (reference sequence). The CDR3, as DNA: TGTGCCAGCAGCTTATCGCGCGGGATCCTCTACGAGCAGTACTTC. This encodes CASSLSRGILYEQYF.

The genes are TRBV7-8 and TRBJ2-3; 11 bases fit TRBD2. Per the germline V gene, CDR1 is SGHVS and CDR2 is FQNEAQ. The CDR3 totals 17 residues. The junction had 4 bases not matched to a gene; V was cut back by 1 base and J by 1 base. In DNA form, the CDR3 reads TGTGCCAGCAGCTTAGGGAATAGCGGGGGGGGCACAGATACGCAGTATTTT. Translation: CASSLGNSGGGTDTQYF.